This entry is about one T cell receptor beta chain. Sequenced by immunoSEQ multiplex PCR; TCRdb stores in-frame clones only, minus some. The table shows about 110,000 clones, with just under 85% occurring only once. The data belong to a study of control samples from healthy donors and cancer patients. The V segment lost 3 bases and the J segment 7 bases; nucleotides outside the gene matches: 5. The CDR3 has 15 amino acids. CDR1 and CDR2 (germline): SEHNR, FQNEAQ (reference sequence). This clonotype originated in a man aged 18 to 30 in good health. Sequenced input: blood. The chain combines TRBV7-9 with TRBJ2-3; 12 bases are a match to TRBD2. This CDR3 is CASSFASGGGNTQYF. CDR3 sequence (DNA): TGTGCCAGCAGCTTTGCTAGCGGGGGGGGTAATACGCAGTATTTT.